The clone carrying this T cell receptor beta chain was seen a handful of times. Its target is unknown. These data are taken from a study of CD8 T cells in ankylosing spondylitis. It was by quantitative 5'-RACE with molecular barcodes that TCR beta libraries were made. From the 5' RACE reads, TCRdb called clonotypes with MiXCR, one entry per CDR3 protein. The sample lists approximately 140,000 distinct CDR3 sequences, 7.5% to 9.5% occurring once. Points from the study as a whole: Past studies reported some motif variants in reactive arthritis synovial fluid and blood. The study looked at matched synovial fluid samples from ankylosing spondylitis patients. Disease-linked clones were reported to be significantly enriched there.

The sample consisted of synovial fluid, either unsorted or a sorted T cell fraction (not recorded which). The TCR originated in a male donor with ankylosing spondylitis.

The CDR3: CASSLTGAAYGYTF. CDR3 DNA sequence: TGTGCCAGCAGTTTGACAGGGGCCGCTTATGGCTACACCTTC. The chain uses TRBV6-5 and TRBJ1-2; 8 nucleotides align to TRBD1. Germline assignment: CDR1 MNHEY and CDR2 SVGAGI. Trimming cost V 4 bases and J 5 bases; bases outside gene matches: 6. The CDR3 has 14 residues.